Detailed here is one TCR beta chain. This entry belongs to a study of blood T cell repertoires in COVID-19. The wider study: Samples representing acute and convalescent COVID-19 were sourced from the United States, Italy and Spain. In each case, the material was cDNA or gDNA derived from T cells, B-cell-depleted T cells, or PBMCs.

The CDR3 covers 16 residues. CDR1 and CDR2 from the germline V gene are GTSNPN and SVGIG (reference sequence). V was pared by 2 bases and J by 5 bases, with 18 bases between. Method: immunoSEQ multiplex PCR; TCRdb's copy keeps in-frame clones and lacks some. In the table there are 200,000 to 300,000 clones, approximately 78% of which are singletons. Source material: peripheral blood. This sequence joins TRBV30 and TRBJ1-4; tentative D call: TRBD1 (6 bases). This TCR came from a woman between 55 and 75 years old with active or convalescent COVID-19. Here the CDR3 reads CAWSWSRGASNEKLFF. The CDR3, as DNA: TGTGCCTGGAGTTGGTCCAGGGGTGCTAGCAATGAAAAACTGTTTTTT.